This note documents a single T cell receptor beta chain sequence. What it recognizes is unknown. Time point: week 3, after first cycle of checkpoint inhibitor. Patients had no prior systemic cancer treatment, immunosuppressants or other active cancers. TCRdb's table, derived via immunoSEQ multiplex PCR, lists solely in-frame clones and lacks some. The sample contains about 17,000 clones, about 90% of which appear only once. This sample stems from a study of blood T cell dynamics during melanoma immunotherapy. For the study at large: First-line therapy was either pembrolizumab or nivolumab with ipilimumab for metastatic melanoma.

This CDR3 contains 17 residues. Germline values: CDR1 SGHTA, CDR2 FQGNSA. V lost 4 bases to trimming and J lost 3 bases; unmatched junction nucleotides: 9. Study results and caveats: PBMC repertoires of eventual disease-control patients split at W3 into clonality or diversity gains. Whether repertoire-driving clones were melanoma-specific could not be determined.

The chain joins TRBV7-2 to TRBJ2-1; 10 bases match TRBD2. The receptor was isolated from a human donor with melanoma. The input for sequencing was blood, taken from a patient treated with checkpoint blockade. CDR3 residues: CASSSDGAGGSYNEQFF. The DNA of the CDR3 is TGTGCCAGCAGCTCAGACGGAGCGGGAGGGAGCTACAATGAGCAGTTCTTC.